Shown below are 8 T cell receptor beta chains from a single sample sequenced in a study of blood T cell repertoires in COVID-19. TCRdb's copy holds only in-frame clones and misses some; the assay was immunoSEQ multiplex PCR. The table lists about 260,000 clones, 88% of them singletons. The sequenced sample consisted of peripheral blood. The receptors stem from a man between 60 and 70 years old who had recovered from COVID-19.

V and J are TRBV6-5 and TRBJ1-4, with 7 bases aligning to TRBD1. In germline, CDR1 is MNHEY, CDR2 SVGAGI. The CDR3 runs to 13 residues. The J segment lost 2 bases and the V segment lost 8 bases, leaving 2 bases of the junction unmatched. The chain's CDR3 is CASSGGTNEKLFF. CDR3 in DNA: TGTGCCAGCTCAGGGGGGACTAATGAAAAACTGTTTTTT.

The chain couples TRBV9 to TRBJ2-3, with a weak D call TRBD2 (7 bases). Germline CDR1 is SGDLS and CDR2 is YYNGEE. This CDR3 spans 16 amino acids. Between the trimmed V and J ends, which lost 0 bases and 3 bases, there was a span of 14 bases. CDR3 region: CASSVAGGGPTDTQYF. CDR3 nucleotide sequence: TGTGCCAGCAGCGTAGCTGGGGGGGGGCCAACAGATACGCAGTATTTT. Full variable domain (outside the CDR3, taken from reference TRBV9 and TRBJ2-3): DSGVTQTPKHLITATGQRVTLRCSPRSGDLSVYWYQQSLDQGLQFLIQYYNGEERAKGNILERFSAQQFPDLHSELNLSSLELGDSALYFCASSVAGGGPTDTQYFGPGTRLTVL.

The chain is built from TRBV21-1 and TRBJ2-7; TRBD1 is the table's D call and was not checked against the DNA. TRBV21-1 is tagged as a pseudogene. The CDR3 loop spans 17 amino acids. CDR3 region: CASSKPYRGRASYEQYF. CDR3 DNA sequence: TGTGCCAGCAGCAAACCTTACAGGGGGCGAGCCTCCTACGAGCAGTACTTC.

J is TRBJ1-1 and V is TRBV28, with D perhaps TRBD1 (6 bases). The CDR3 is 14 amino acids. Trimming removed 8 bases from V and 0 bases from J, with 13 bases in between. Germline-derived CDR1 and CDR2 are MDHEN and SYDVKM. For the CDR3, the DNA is TGTGCCAGCGGGGCAGGGGCTTTGAACACTGAAGCTTTCTTT. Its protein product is CASGAGALNTEAFF.

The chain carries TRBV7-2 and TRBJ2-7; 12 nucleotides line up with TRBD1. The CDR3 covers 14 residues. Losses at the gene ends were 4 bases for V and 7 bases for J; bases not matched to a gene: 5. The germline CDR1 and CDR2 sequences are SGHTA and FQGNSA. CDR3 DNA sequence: TGTGCCAGCAGCTCGGGACAGGGGGCGCGTGAGCAGTACTTC. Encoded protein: CASSSGQGAREQYF.

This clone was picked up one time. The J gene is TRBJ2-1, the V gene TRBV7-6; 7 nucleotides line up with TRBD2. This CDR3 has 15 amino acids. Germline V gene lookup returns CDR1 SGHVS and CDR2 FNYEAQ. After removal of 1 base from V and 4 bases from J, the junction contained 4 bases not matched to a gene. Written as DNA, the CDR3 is TGTGCCAGCAGCTTAGATGGGGGGGTTTACAATGAGCAGTTCTTC. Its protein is CASSLDGGVYNEQFF.

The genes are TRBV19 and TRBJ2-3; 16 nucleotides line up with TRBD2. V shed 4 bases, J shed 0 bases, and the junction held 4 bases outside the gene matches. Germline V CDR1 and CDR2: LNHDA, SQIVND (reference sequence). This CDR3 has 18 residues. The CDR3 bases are TGTGCCAGTAGTAGGGGACTAGCGGGGGGGCCTAGCACAGATACGCAGTATTTT. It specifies CASSRGLAGGPSTDTQYF.

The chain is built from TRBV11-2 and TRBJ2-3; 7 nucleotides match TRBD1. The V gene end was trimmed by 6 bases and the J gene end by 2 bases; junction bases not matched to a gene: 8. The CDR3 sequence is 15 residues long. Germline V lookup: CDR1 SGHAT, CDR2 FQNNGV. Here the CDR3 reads CASRWAGGPTDTQYF. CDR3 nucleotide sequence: TGTGCCAGCAGGTGGGCAGGGGGACCCACAGATACGCAGTATTTT. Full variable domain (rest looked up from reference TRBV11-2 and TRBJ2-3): EAGVAQSPRYKIIEKRQSVAFWCNPISGHATLYWYQQILGQGPKLLIQFQNNGVVDDSQLPKDRFSAERLKGVDSTLKIQPAKLEDSAVYLCASRWAGGPTDTQYFGPGTRLTVL.